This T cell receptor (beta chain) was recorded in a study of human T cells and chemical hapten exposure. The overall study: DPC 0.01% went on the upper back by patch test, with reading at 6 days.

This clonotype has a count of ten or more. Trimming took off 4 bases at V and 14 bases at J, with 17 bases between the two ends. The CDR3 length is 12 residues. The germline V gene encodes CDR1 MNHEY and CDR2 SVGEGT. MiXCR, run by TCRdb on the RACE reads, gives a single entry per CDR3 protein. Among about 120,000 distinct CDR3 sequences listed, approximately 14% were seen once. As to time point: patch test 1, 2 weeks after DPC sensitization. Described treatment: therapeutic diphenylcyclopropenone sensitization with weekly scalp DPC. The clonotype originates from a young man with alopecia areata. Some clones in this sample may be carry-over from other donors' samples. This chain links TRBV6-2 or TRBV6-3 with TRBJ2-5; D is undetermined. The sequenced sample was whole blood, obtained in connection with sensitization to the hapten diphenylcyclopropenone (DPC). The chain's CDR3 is CASSSIGESGYF. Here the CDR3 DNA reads TGTGCCAGCAGTTCGATAGGCGAATCGGGTTACTTC.